One sample yielded the 13 T cell receptor beta chains listed below, sequenced in a study of T cells after posttransplantation cyclophosphamide. Repertoires were generated with immunoSEQ multiplex PCR, while TCRdb's copy carries only in-frame clones and drops some. The data contain some 10,000 clones, roughly 80% of them singletons. Busulfan-fludarabine conditioning, marrow transplant, and cyclophosphamide on days +3 and +4 were administered. Here the sequenced sample was PBMCs, taken after allogeneic stem cell transplant with posttransplant cyclophosphamide. Every receptor here comes from a female patient aged 50-65 years who received an allogeneic stem cell transplant from a related donor, was CMV-positive, and had no GVHD. A subset of T cells may come from the graft donor.

The V call is TRBV30, the J call TRBJ2-7, with 8 bases that match TRBD1. V was clipped by 2 bases and J by 3 bases; unmatched bases: 6. The germline V gene has CDR1 GTSNPN and CDR2 SVGIG (reference sequence). There are 14 residues in the CDR3. CDR3 bases: TGTGCCTGGAGTCCTGACAGGGGATACTACGAGCAGTACTTC. Translation gives CAWSPDRGYYEQYF. The full variable domain, completed using reference TRBV30 and TRBJ2-7, is SQTIHQWPATLVQPVGSPLSLECTVEGTSNPNLYWYRQAAGRGLQLLFYSVGIGQISSEVPQNLSASRPQDRQFILSSKKLLLSDSGFYLCAWSPDRGYYEQYFGPGTRLTVT.

In its sample, this clone was seen a few times. Mismatch with germline at one junction end may stem from a read error. This sequence joins TRBV6-5 and TRBJ1-1; D not certain. The CDR3 is 13 amino acids. The V gene's germline CDR1 is MNHEY and CDR2 SVGAGI. The CDR3: CASSDSAVTEAFF. The CDR3, as DNA: TGTGCCAGCAGTGACTCGGCAGTCACTGAAGCTTTCTTT.

The chain joins TRBV7-2 to TRBJ2-1, with TRBD2 matching 9 bases. In germline, CDR1 is SGHTA, CDR2 FQGNSA. Unmatched junction bases numbered 16, after V lost 3 bases and J lost 7 bases. The CDR3 covers 18 residues. The DNA of the CDR3 is TGTGCCAGCAGCTTCGGATTTATCGGACTAGCGCGTAAGAATGAGCAGTTCTTC. Its protein is CASSFGFIGLARKNEQFF. Using reference TRBV7-2 and TRBJ2-1 for the parts outside the CDR3, the full variable domain is GAGVSQSPSNKVTEKGKDVELRCDPISGHTALYWYRQSLGQGLEFLIYFQGNSAPDKSGLPSDRFSAERTGGSVSTLTIQRTQQEDSAVYLCASSFGFIGLARKNEQFFGPGTRLTVL.

The chain combines TRBV4-2 with TRBJ2-7, with 14 positions matching TRBD2. V dropped 0 bases and J dropped 0; count of bases not matched to a gene: 10. CDR1 LGHNA and CDR2 YNFKEQ come from the germline V gene. The CDR3 covers 20 residues. CDR3 DNA sequence: TGTGCCAGCAGCCAAGAATACATCGGGACTAGCGGGGGACACTCCTACGAGCAGTACTTC. This gives the protein CASSQEYIGTSGGHSYEQYF.

Turning to this clone: The sample carries other DNA sequences with the same CDR3. This chain connects TRBV19 to TRBJ1-5; TRBD1 matches at 10 bases. This CDR3 has 14 residues. Germline lookup yields CDR1 LNHDA and CDR2 SQIVND (reference sequence). Trimming removed 6 bases from V and 2 bases from J; junction bases left unmatched: 1. The CDR3 sequence: CASSGTGGNQPQHF. CDR3 nucleotide sequence: TGTGCCAGTAGCGGGACAGGGGGCAATCAGCCCCAGCATTTT.

J is TRBJ2-7 and V is TRBV6-1; 11 bases match TRBD2. V lost 4 bases and J lost 7; bases outside the gene matches: 9. The CDR3 runs to 15 residues. The germline CDR1 and CDR2 sequences are MNHNS and SASEGT. CDR3 region: CASSAVSGGGREQYF. The CDR3 region has the DNA TGTGCCAGCAGTGCCGTTAGCGGGGGGGGGCGGGAGCAGTACTTC.

The rearrangement links TRBV2 to TRBJ2-1; 13 positions match TRBD2. Germline V gene sequence: CDR1 SNHLY, CDR2 FYNNEI. J was trimmed by 9 bases and V by 2 bases; bases with no gene match: 4. The CDR3 runs to 15 residues. In nucleotides, the CDR3 is TGTGCCAGCAGTGAAATACTAGCGGGGGGGTTTGAGCAGTTCTTC. Its translation: CASSEILAGGFEQFF.

The chain's CDR3 is CASSLAGRAGELFF. In DNA, the CDR3 is TGCGCCAGCAGCTTGGCAGGGAGGGCCGGGGAGCTGTTTTTT. This sequence joins TRBV5-1 and TRBJ2-2, with 7 bases lining up with TRBD2. The CDR3 runs 14 residues. V shed 0 bases and J 6 bases; nucleotides not matched to a gene: 2. Germline V CDR1 and CDR2: SGHRS, YFSETQ.

Only one count was recorded for this clone. The chain links TRBV2 to TRBJ1-1; 7 bases match TRBD1. V lost 5 bases to trimming and J lost 3 bases; unmatched junction nucleotides: 6. The CDR3 length is 14 residues. Germline lookup yields CDR1 SNHLY and CDR2 FYNNEI. CDR3 region: CASSYRGSDTEAFF. CDR3 nucleotides: TGTGCCAGCAGTTACAGGGGTTCCGACACTGAAGCTTTCTTT.

V gene TRBV27 combines with J gene TRBJ2-7; 7 bases match TRBD2. The V gene's germline CDR1 is MNHEY and CDR2 SMNVEV (reference sequence). This CDR3 comprises 14 residues. The V and J ends lost 5 bases and 6 bases, in that order; junction bases with no gene match: 10. CDR3 in amino acids: CASSLGGGRSEQYF. The CDR3 DNA is TGTGCCAGCAGTCTGGGGGGGGGAAGGTCCGAGCAGTACTTC.

The chain uses TRBV6-1 and TRBJ1-6; TRBD1 might be the D (5 bases). The V and J ends lost 8 bases and 10 bases respectively, with 18 bases between them. The germline V gene has CDR1 MNHNS and CDR2 SASEGT. The CDR3 spans 14 residues. CDR3 bases: TGTGCCAGCTCCCGGGACGGCGGGGAATCACCCCTCCACTTT. It specifies CASSRDGGESPLHF.

This clone turned up a few times. In the same sample, other DNA sequences code for this CDR3. The V gene is TRBV19, the J gene TRBJ1-3; a possible D gene is TRBD1 (6 bases). The germline gives CDR1 LNHDA, CDR2 SQIVND (reference sequence). The CDR3 runs to 14 residues. Trimming took 7 bases from V and 0 from J, leaving 10 bases between them. Here the CDR3 reads CASTRGGSGNTIYF. CDR3 sequence (DNA): TGTGCCAGTACCAGGGGCGGCTCTGGAAACACCATATATTTT.

The genes are TRBV27 and TRBJ2-1, with 13 positions matching TRBD2. With 5 bases clipped from V and 6 bases from J, the junction kept 7 bases outside the gene matches. The CDR3 spans 16 residues. Germline CDR1 reads MNHEY; CDR2 reads SMNVEV (reference sequence). The CDR3 loop reads CASSPGLAGVFNEQFF. The CDR3 nucleotides read TGTGCCAGCAGTCCCGGACTAGCGGGGGTCTTCAATGAGCAGTTCTTC.